This TCR beta chain came from a study of graft-versus-host responses after intestinal transplantation (dated by TCRdb to the early 2020s). Some background on the complete study: Multivisceral, liver-intestinal, or isolated intestinal transplants were received by the recipients. All recipients received anti-thymocyte globulin induction followed by maintenance tacrolimus and steroids for roughly three years. After intestinal transplantation, graft-versus-host and host-versus-graft alloreactive T cell clones were followed in the graft, circulation and bone marrow using bulk TCR-beta CDR3 sequencing. To identify alloreactive clones, pre-transplant mixed lymphocyte reaction products were sequenced and compared with unstimulated pre-transplant donor and recipient T cells. The cohort enrolled some 23 intestinal transplant recipients, one of whom was a retransplant, and a few patients without pretransplant specimens were excluded. Donor T cell macrochimerism was defined as a peak of at least 4% donor T cells among recipient peripheral blood mononuclear cells. Instead of going to the commercial service, samples from a few later patients were sequenced in-house on an Illumina MiSeq and processed with MiXCR.

Summary of the overall study and its limitations: Patients with donor T cell macrochimerism had high GvH to HvG T cell clonal ratios in their allografts. The relatively low number and heterogeneity of intestinal transplant patients limited the conclusions. Early after transplant, peak levels of circulating GvH clones were found to be associated with declines in HvG clones. GvH clones were found in recipient bone marrow, and some of the GvH clones appeared earlier in ileal mucosa or blood, which is consistent with an intestinal mucosal origin.

There are 17 amino acids in the CDR3, from cysteine to phenylalanine inclusive. The CDR3 DNA has 51 bases and is translated from base 1. Looking up the germline V gene yields CDR1 SGHRS and CDR2 YFSETQ. After removal of 4 bases from V and 2 bases from J, the junction retains 11 bases not matched to a gene. Details on this clone: There is no known antigen for this receptor. No much larger clone is present one base from it, and per-base qualities are unavailable.

Blood samples were collected up to 4 times in the first month after transplant and then at least monthly when available. Receptor amplification or capture employed the immunoSEQ multiplex PCR assay. For most patients, genomic DNA was subjected to high-throughput TCR-beta CDR3 sequencing by Adaptive Biotechnologies. As for the original processing: TCR sequencing data were retrieved from Adaptive's ImmunoSEQ software for about 17 patients, whereas a few other patients were processed with MiXCR and VDJtools. Because the origin of CDR3 nucleotide sequences shared between donor and recipient could not be assigned, those sequences were removed. At least 2-fold expansion over unstimulated cells and a minimum CFSE-low frequency of 0.002% (template counts) or 0.001% (read counts) were required for clones to be classified as alloreactive. A clone was considered mappable if detected in the sequenced pre-transplant spleen, lymph node, or MLR CFSE-low populations of the donor or recipient. Cumulative frequency of alloreactive clones was calculated as a percentage of all sequences weighted by copy number. TCRdb's version of the immuneACCESS table is confined to in-frame rearrangements and falls short of the full clone set. An unresolved V gene accounts for under half of the shortfall where checked; the remainder is of unknown origin. V and J calls and clone size come straight from that table; D and trimming were deduced from the DNA. Within this sample are approximately 19,000 clones, with over 70% of them counted one time only. The ten most abundant clones make up about 1.9% of the sample.

The material sequenced was PBMCs, taken 14 days after transplant. The TCR was taken from a human patient who received an intestinal transplant, so some T cells may come from the graft donor. Rearrangement joined TRBV5-1 to TRBJ1-5, with 8 central nucleotides matching TRBD1. The DNA sequence reads TGCGCCAGCAGCCCATCCATCGGACAGGGTGGCAATCAGCCCCAGCATTTT. The translation is CASSPSIGQGGNQPQHF.